A single TCR beta chain is shown here with its context. Original data processing: Reference gene primers were amplified, and this amplification served to estimate nucleated cell counts. The data were produced by immunoSEQ multiplex PCR, yet TCRdb's version contains in-frame clones alone and is incomplete. V, J and clone size were drawn from that table, and D and trimming were deduced from the DNA. This table holds 200,000 to 250,000 clones, 85% found once. This record comes from a study of blood T cell repertoires in COVID-19. Study-level information: The study drew acute and convalescent COVID-19 samples from the United States, Italy and Spain.

Between the trimmed V and J ends, which lost 0 bases and 8 bases, there was a span of 20 bases. There are 17 residues in the CDR3. Germline V gene sequence: CDR1 MGHRA, CDR2 YSYEKL. The sequenced sample consisted of peripheral blood. The sequence was collected from a man in his fifties or sixties who had recovered from COVID-19. The rearrangement uses TRBV4-1 and TRBJ2-1, with D tentatively TRBD2 (6 bases). The CDR3 DNA follows: TGCGCCAGCAGCCAAGATCATTTGGGAGGAGGTTCGGATGAGCAGTTCTTC. Translation gives CASSQDHLGGGSDEQFF.